What follows are 26 T cell receptor beta chains derived from one specimen sequenced in a study of control samples from healthy donors and cancer patients. Sequenced by immunoSEQ multiplex PCR; TCRdb stores in-frame clones only, minus some. The table shows about 84,000 clones, with 80% to 90% occurring only once. Sequenced sample: PBMCs. Receptor source: a man in his sixties with head and neck cancer.

V usage is TRBV24-1 and J usage is TRBJ2-2; 10 nucleotides agree with TRBD2. V was pared by 4 bases and J by 6 bases, with 4 bases of the junction left unmatched. The V gene's germline CDR1 is KGHDR and CDR2 SFDVKD. CDR3 size: 15 residues. This chain's CDR3 is CATSDPGTSAGELFF. The CDR3 coding sequence is TGTGCCACCAGTGACCCCGGGACTAGCGCCGGGGAGCTGTTTTTT.

V usage is TRBV28 and J usage is TRBJ1-3; unclear D gene. CDR1 and CDR2 (germline): MDHEN, SYDVKM. The CDR3 is 14 amino acids. V was cut by 6 bases and J by 2 bases, with 11 bases left in between. The CDR3 here is CASSSGVPGNTIYF. CDR3 sequence (DNA): TGTGCCAGCAGCTCGGGCGTCCCTGGAAACACCATATATTTT.

J is TRBJ2-3 and V is TRBV30; no reliable D call. CDR1 and CDR2 (germline): GTSNPN, SVGIG (reference sequence). The CDR3 contains 12 residues. Trimming removed 5 bases at V and 6 bases at J, with 12 bases between. The CDR3 here is CAWEPAADTQYF. The CDR3 coding sequence is TGTGCCTGGGAGCCGGCCGCGGATACGCAGTATTTT.

CDR3: CASSPDNQPQHF. The CDR3 DNA is TGTGCCAGCTCACCCGACAATCAGCCCCAGCATTTT. This rearrangement joins TRBV18 to TRBJ1-5; the D is unclear. The V end lost 3 bases, the J end lost 3 bases, and 3 bases lay between the germline ends. Germline assignment: CDR1 KGHSH and CDR2 LQKENI. The CDR3 has 12 amino acids.

The chain combines TRBV19 with TRBJ2-2, with D possibly TRBD2 on 5 matching bases. V was trimmed by 3 bases and J by 5 bases, leaving 13 bases between them. This CDR3 is 15 amino acids long. Looked up from germline, CDR1 is LNHDA and CDR2 is SQIVND (reference sequence). CDR3 in DNA: TGTGCCAGTAGTATTGGTGGGAGAGGGACCGGGGAGCTGTTTTTT. Translated, it gives CASSIGGRGTGELFF.

The chain recombines TRBV19 with TRBJ1-5; TRBD1 matches 11 bases. The CDR3 covers 15 residues. The germline CDR1 and CDR2 sequences are LNHDA and SQIVND (reference sequence). Unmatched junction bases numbered 2, after V lost 5 bases and J lost 2 bases. The CDR3 spells CASSGTGGGNQPQHF. DNA for the CDR3: TGTGCCAGTAGTGGGACAGGGGGAGGCAATCAGCCCCAGCATTTT.

The gene calls are TRBV18 and TRBJ2-1, with TRBD2 identical over 11 bases. The CDR3 spans 18 residues. Trimming took 1 base from V and 4 from J; bases not matched to a gene: 9. Germline V gives CDR1 KGHSH, CDR2 LQKENI. CDR3 bases: TGTGCCAGCTCACCACGGGGGACTAGCGGCGGAGATTACAATGAGCAGTTCTTC. As protein: CASSPRGTSGGDYNEQFF.

V and J are TRBV28 and TRBJ1-5; D uncertain. The CDR3 sequence is 13 residues long. V dropped 3 bases and J dropped 6 bases, with 9 bases sitting between them. From germline, CDR1 is MDHEN and CDR2 SYDVKM. The CDR3 region has the DNA TGTGCCAGCAGTTTTGGGTGGGCTCAGCCCCAGCATTTT. Translation gives CASSFGWAQPQHF.

V gene TRBV27 combines with J gene TRBJ1-2; D remains unclear. V gave up 6 bases and J gave up 3 bases, with 8 bases separating them. The length of the CDR3 is 12 residues. The V gene's germline CDR1 is MNHEY and CDR2 SMNVEV (reference sequence). The CDR3 DNA reads TGTGCCAGCAGAGACGCCTACTATGGCTACACCTTC. Residues: CASRDAYYGYTF.

This chain connects TRBV19 to TRBJ2-4, with 7 bases matching TRBD1. Germline assignment: CDR1 LNHDA and CDR2 SQIVND (reference sequence). Trimming at V came to 9 bases and at J to 7 bases, leaving 9 bases not matched to a gene. The CDR3 consists of 13 residues. In DNA, the CDR3 is TGTGCCAGCAATGAGGGACAGAAGAACATTCAGTACTTC. Residues: CASNEGQKNIQYF.

The chain links TRBV30 to TRBJ1-6; D is unresolved. This CDR3 has 13 amino acids. The ends were cut back, 4 bases at V and 8 bases at J, with 12 bases in the middle. From germline, CDR1 is GTSNPN and CDR2 SVGIG (reference sequence). CDR3 protein: CAWNRRMDSPLHF. The CDR3 DNA reads as TGTGCCTGGAATCGCCGAATGGATTCACCCCTCCACTTT.

This clone has more than one count but fewer than ten. This rearrangement joins TRBV6-5 to TRBJ1-4; D is uncertain. The length of the CDR3 is 16 residues. V was clipped by 2 bases and J by 5 bases, with 15 bases between them. In germline, CDR1 is MNHEY, CDR2 SVGAGI. CDR3 region: CASSYRYTAANEKLFF. The DNA for the CDR3 is TGTGCCAGCAGTTACCGGTACACGGCTGCCAATGAAAAACTGTTTTTT.

CDR3 loop: CASKRGSTEAFF. CDR3 nucleotide sequence: TGTGCCAGCAAAAGGGGGTCCACTGAAGCTTTCTTT. The rearrangement links TRBV6-5 to TRBJ1-1; TRBD1 might be the D (6 bases). Germline assignment: CDR1 MNHEY and CDR2 SVGAGI. V was clipped by 7 bases and J by 4 bases, with 10 bases between them. This CDR3 has 12 residues.

V gene TRBV9 combines with J gene TRBJ2-1; D is undetermined. CDR1 is SGDLS, CDR2 YYNGEE, per germline. Trimming took off 0 bases at V and 11 bases at J, with 15 bases between the two ends. This CDR3 comprises 14 residues. In nucleotides, the CDR3 is TGTGCCAGCAGCGTAGAGATAGAGGCGAGACAGCAGTTCTTC. Its protein product is CASSVEIEARQQFF.

This clone appeared a few times. J is TRBJ2-7 and V is TRBV3-1 (or the pseudogene TRBV3-2); 11 nucleotides align to TRBD2. The junction had 7 bases not matched to a gene; V was cut back by 3 bases and J by 6 bases. Per germline, CDR1 LGHDT and CDR2 YNNKEL (reference sequence). The CDR3 contains 15 residues. The chain's CDR3 is CASSHPTSGRREQYF. The CDR3 DNA reads TGTGCCAGCAGCCACCCCACTAGCGGGAGACGCGAGCAGTACTTC.

The chain has TRBV5-6 and TRBJ1-6, with a possible D match to TRBD1 (5 bases). Germline loops: CDR1 SGHDT, CDR2 YYEEEE. Trimming removed 2 bases from V and 7 bases from J, with 10 bases in between. The CDR3 runs to 14 residues. Here the CDR3 DNA reads TGTGCCAGCAGCTTAGGACAACCCAATTCACCCCTCCACTTT. This gives the protein CASSLGQPNSPLHF.

The chain carries TRBV10-3 and TRBJ1-5; 7 bases align to TRBD1. Per germline, CDR1 ENHRY and CDR2 SYGVKD. The CDR3 length is 14 residues. The junction had 6 bases not matched to a gene; V was cut back by 6 bases and J by 4 bases. CDR3 nucleotide sequence: TGTGCCATCAGAGGACAGGCAGGGAATCAGCCCCAGCATTTT. This sequence encodes CAIRGQAGNQPQHF.

The gene calls are TRBV3-1 (or the pseudogene TRBV3-2) and TRBJ1-5; maybe TRBD1 (5 bases). V gave up 5 bases and J gave up 4 bases, with 9 bases separating them. The germline V gene encodes CDR1 LGHDT and CDR2 YNNKEL (reference sequence). This CDR3 comprises 13 residues. CDR3 nucleotide sequence: TGTGCCAGCAGCGGGGCATTGAATCAGCCCCAGCATTTT. It translates to CASSGALNQPQHF.

This clone has just a few counts. The genes are TRBV7-8 and TRBJ1-1; D is unclear. The V gene lost 5 bases and the J gene lost 10 bases, with 23 bases spanning the gap. The CDR3 is made up of 15 amino acids. Germline assignment: CDR1 SGHVS and CDR2 FQNEAQ. The DNA of the CDR3 is TGTGCCAGCAGCGCGAGGAGGCAGACATCCGGGCTAGCTTTCTTT. It specifies CASSARRQTSGLAFF.

The chain links TRBV18 to TRBJ2-7; D perhaps matches TRBD2 (6 bases). The CDR3 extends over 13 amino acids. Germline V gene data show CDR1 as KGHSH and CDR2 as LQKENI. Trimming removed 6 bases at V and 5 bases at J, with 14 bases between. The CDR3 sequence: CASSRSGWDEQYF. The CDR3 coding sequence is TGTGCCAGCTCCCGGAGCGGGTGGGACGAGCAGTACTTC.

This clone was picked up many times. The chain couples TRBV4-1 to TRBJ1-6; D gene ambiguous. Germline V CDR1 and CDR2: MGHRA, YSYEKL. CDR3 size: 16 residues. The V gene lost 1 base and the J gene lost 6 bases, with 13 bases spanning the gap. The CDR3 DNA reads TGCGCCAGCAGCCAAGCGGGGAGACGAAGTAATTCACCCCTCCACTTT. It codes for CASSQAGRRSNSPLHF.

CDR3 loop: CASSPPGHRSEAFF. CDR3 sequence (DNA): TGTGCCAGCTCACCCCCGGGGCACCGGAGTGAAGCTTTCTTT. The V gene is TRBV18, the J gene TRBJ1-1, with D possibly TRBD1 on 5 matching bases. V lost 3 bases and J 7 bases, leaving 15 bases between the germline ends. The CDR3 totals 14 residues. Germline V gene data show CDR1 as KGHSH and CDR2 as LQKENI.

This clone was counted only a few times. The chain recombines TRBV7-6 with TRBJ1-3, with D possibly being TRBD1 (6 bases). V lost 4 bases to trimming and J lost 2 bases, with 12 bases between them. CDR3 length: 15 residues. In germline, CDR1 is SGHVS, CDR2 FNYEAQ. The CDR3 loop is CASSSNGGAGNTIYF. DNA of the CDR3: TGTGCCAGCAGCTCCAACGGGGGCGCTGGAAACACCATATATTTT.

The CDR3 nucleotides are TGTGCCAGCAGCTTAGGTCTAAACTATGGCTACACCTTC. Its translation: CASSLGLNYGYTF. The rearrangement links TRBV11-2 to TRBJ1-2, with D unclear. V was cut by 1 base and J by 2 bases, with 5 bases left in between. The germline gives CDR1 SGHAT, CDR2 FQNNGV. The CDR3 has 13 residues.

The V call is TRBV7-2, the J call TRBJ2-7; 7 nucleotides match TRBD2. Germline CDR1 reads SGHTA; CDR2 reads FQGNSA. The CDR3 length is 16 residues. The V gene end was trimmed by 2 bases and the J gene end by 2 bases; junction bases not matched to a gene: 9. The CDR3 region has the DNA TGTGCCAGCAGCTTACAGTCTGGCGGGGGAGCCTACGAGCAGTACTTC. Protein product: CASSLQSGGGAYEQYF.

The chain has TRBV6-2 or TRBV6-3 and TRBJ1-1, with D unresolved. The CDR3 consists of 13 residues. Germline loops: CDR1 MNHEY, CDR2 SVGEGT. Between the trimmed V and J ends, which lost 2 bases and 5 bases, there was a span of 9 bases. The CDR3 bases are TGTGCCAGCAGTTACGGGGTCGGGACTGAAGCTTTCTTT. Amino acid sequence: CASSYGVGTEAFF.